This TCR beta chain originates from a study of regulatory T cells in long-lasting Graves disease. There are many counts of this clonotype. Its antigen is unidentified. The CDR3 totals 15 residues. V lost 7 bases to trimming and J lost 5 bases, with 18 bases between them. CDR1 and CDR2 (germline): SGHAT, FQNNGV. Documented time point: newly diagnosed GD, antithyroid drugs for less than 3 months. PBMCs were the source of the RNA used for TCR sequencing. Roughly 9 milliliters of peripheral blood were taken and placed in EDTA tubes. Study results and caveats: When disease was persistent, TRBV28, TRBJ1-2 and TRBJ2-5 were the favored segments.

Construction of the TCR beta libraries employed iRepertoire HTBI primers in conjunction with Arm-PCR of CDR3 regions. TCRdb recomputed calls from the multiplex PCR reads with MiXCR, one row per CDR3 protein. Of 400,000 to 550,000 distinct CDR3 sequences in the sample, 14% to 15% were seen once. These records were also assigned to another study, of T cells in Graves' hyperthyroidism and ophthalmopathy.

This TCR came from a woman between 25 and 40 years old with Graves disease. Sample: peripheral blood mononuclear cells (PBMCs), taken at new diagnosis, from a patient treated with antithyroid drugs. The rearrangement joins TRBV11-2 to TRBJ2-1; possible D gene TRBD1, 6 bases. The CDR3 nucleotides are TGTGCCAGCACCCAACTCAGGGGTACCAACAATGAGCAGTTCTTC. Amino acid sequence: CASTQLRGTNNEQFF.